The TCR beta chain described here comes from a study of vaccination and CD4 T cells after COVID-19. Whole-study context: The convalescent group had six males, four females, seven Caucasians, two Asians, one multiracial. Controls had a CEFX pool, an HIV-1 Nef pool, or no peptide added.

Time point denoted: late sampling 161 to 241 days after vaccination in a few convalescent patients. Documented treatment: approximately nine-day PBMC culture with coronavirus spike peptide pools or control peptides (ViraFEST assay). CDR3 size: 17 residues. Trimming took off 1 base at V and 4 bases at J, with 20 bases between the two ends. Per the germline V gene, CDR1 is MNHNS and CDR2 is SASEGT. Overall study results and limits: It was found that, in convalescent patients, 304 of 307 vaccine-specific clones were spike mono-reactive.

The study sequenced cultured CD4+ T cell DNA using the Oncomine TCR Beta short-read assay. Cultured CD4+ T cells yielded the extracted genomic DNA. From the PCR reads, TCRdb called clonotypes with MiXCR, one entry per CDR3 protein. This sample has fewer than 25,000 distinct CDR3 sequences, with around two fifths found just once. This clonotype was counted between two and nine times. What it binds is unknown. The origin of this receptor is a human donor who had recovered from COVID-19. The sample in question was CD4+ T cells from blood, cultured in vitro, obtained about 7 months after SARS-CoV-2 vaccination. The rearrangement joins TRBV6-1 to TRBJ2-7; D uncertain. CDR3 DNA sequence: TGTGCCAGCAGTGAAGAGACCTACAGACTGAGAGCGTACGAGCAGTACTTC. Its translation is CASSEETYRLRAYEQYF.